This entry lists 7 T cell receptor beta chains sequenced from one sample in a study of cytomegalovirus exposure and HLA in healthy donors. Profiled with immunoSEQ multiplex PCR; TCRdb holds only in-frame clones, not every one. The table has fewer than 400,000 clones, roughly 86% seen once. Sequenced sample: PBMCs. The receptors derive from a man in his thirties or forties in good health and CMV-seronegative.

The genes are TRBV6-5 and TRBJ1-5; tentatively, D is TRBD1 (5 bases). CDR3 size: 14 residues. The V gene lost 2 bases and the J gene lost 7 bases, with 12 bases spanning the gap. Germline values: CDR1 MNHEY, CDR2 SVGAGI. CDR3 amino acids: CASSYGWQGQPQHF. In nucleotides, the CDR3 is TGTGCCAGCAGTTACGGGTGGCAGGGACAGCCCCAGCATTTT.

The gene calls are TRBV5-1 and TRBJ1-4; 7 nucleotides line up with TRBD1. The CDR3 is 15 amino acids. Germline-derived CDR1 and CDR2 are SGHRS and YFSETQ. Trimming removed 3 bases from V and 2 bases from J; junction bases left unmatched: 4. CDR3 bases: TGCGCCAGCAGCTCGACAGGGAATACTAATGAAAAACTGTTTTTT. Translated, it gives CASSSTGNTNEKLFF.

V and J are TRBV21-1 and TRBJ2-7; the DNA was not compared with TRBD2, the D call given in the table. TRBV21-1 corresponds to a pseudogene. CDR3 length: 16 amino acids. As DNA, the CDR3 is TGTGCCAGCAGCAAAGCGCTTACGAGGGTGCGGTACGAGCAGTACTTC. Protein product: CASSKALTRVRYEQYF.

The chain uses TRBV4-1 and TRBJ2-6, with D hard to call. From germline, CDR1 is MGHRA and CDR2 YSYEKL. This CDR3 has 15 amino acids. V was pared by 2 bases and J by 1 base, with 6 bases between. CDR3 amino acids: CASSQSESGANVLTF. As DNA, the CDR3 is TGCGCCAGCAGCCAATCAGAATCTGGGGCCAACGTCCTGACTTTC.

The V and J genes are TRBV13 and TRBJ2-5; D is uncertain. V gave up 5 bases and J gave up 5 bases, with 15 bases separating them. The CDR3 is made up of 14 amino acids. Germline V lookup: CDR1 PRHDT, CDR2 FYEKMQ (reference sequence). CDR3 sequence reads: CASSQVALLETQYF. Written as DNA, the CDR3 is TGTGCCAGCAGCCAGGTGGCGTTGTTGGAGACCCAGTACTTC.

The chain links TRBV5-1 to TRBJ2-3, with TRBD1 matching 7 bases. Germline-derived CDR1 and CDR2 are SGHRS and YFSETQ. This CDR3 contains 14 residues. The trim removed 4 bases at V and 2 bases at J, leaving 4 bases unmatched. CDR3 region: CASSPGTVTDTQYF. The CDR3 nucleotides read TGCGCCAGCAGCCCCGGGACAGTCACAGATACGCAGTATTTT.

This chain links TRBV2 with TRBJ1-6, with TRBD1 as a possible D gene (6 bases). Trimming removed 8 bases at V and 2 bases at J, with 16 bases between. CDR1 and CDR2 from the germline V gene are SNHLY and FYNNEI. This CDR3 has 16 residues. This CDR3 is CASYPRAGAYNSPLHF. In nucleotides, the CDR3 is TGTGCCAGCTACCCTCGGGCAGGGGCCTATAATTCACCCCTCCACTTT.